The clone carrying this T cell receptor beta chain has only a few counts. The entry originates in a study of blood T cell repertoires in COVID-19. Background on the study: The United States, Italy and Spain provided the acute and convalescent COVID-19 samples. Sources were T cells, B-cell-depleted T cells, or PBMCs; the material itself was cDNA or gDNA.

V lost 4 bases to trimming and J lost 4 bases, with 16 bases between them. Germline V lookup: CDR1 LNHDA, CDR2 SQIVND (reference sequence). The CDR3 consists of 15 residues. Produced via immunoSEQ multiplex PCR; TCRdb's table is partial and in-frame only. This table has some 490,000 clones, approximately 91% appearing once. The age range of participants was about 18 to 100 years, with residence in about 25 US areas. Sequencing input: PBMCs or T cells enriched from blood (not recorded which). This chain joins TRBV19 and TRBJ1-1; D is unclear. The clonotype comes from a woman aged 60-70 years who had recovered from COVID-19. In DNA, the CDR3 is TGTGCCAGTAGTACCACCGACTTGAGTTCCACTGAAGCTTTCTTT. As protein: CASSTTDLSSTEAFF. The variable domain in full, completed from reference TRBV19 and TRBJ1-1, reads DGGITQSPKYLFRKEGQNVTLSCEQNLNHDAMYWYRQDPGQGLRLIYYSQIVNDFQKGDIAEGYSVSREKKESFPLTVTSAQKNPTAFYLCASSTTDLSSTEAFFGQGTRLTVV.